One sample yielded the 9 T cell receptor beta chains listed below, sequenced in a study of Ad26.COV2.S vaccination and SARS-CoV-2 variants (dated by TCRdb to about 2021). The library was made by the immunoSEQ multiplex PCR assay. TCRdb stores this immuneACCESS table with in-frame sequences only. Part of the clones is absent; in the studies checked, under half of the shortfall reflects unresolved V genes, and no reason is known for the rest. A total of about 400,000 clones appear in this sample, about 89% of them only once. The top ten clonotypes cover about 1.9% of the sample. The treatment or condition label for this specimen denotes: roughly 19 received Ad26.COV2.S at low or high dose, single or two shots; five or six received placebo; per-sample allocation not given. Repertoires of vaccine and placebo recipients were sequenced from samples taken on day 63 after the first injection. Material: peripheral blood, obtained in a trial of Ad26.COV2.S vaccine versus placebo. The receptors were sampled from a person aged 18-60 years who received the Ad26.COV2.S COVID-19 vaccine or a placebo.

In this sample, this clone turned up once. Its ends do not fully match the called genes, so a read error is possible. The J gene is TRBJ1-1, the V gene TRBV18; 7 nucleotides align to TRBD1. This CDR3 has 15 residues. Germline CDR1 is KGHSH and CDR2 is LQKENI. The CDR3 protein is CASSPRGQQNPEAFF. In DNA, the CDR3 is TGTGCCAGCTCACCGCGGGGACAGCAGAACCCTGAAGCTTTCTTT. Supplemented by reference TRBV18 and TRBJ1-1, the full variable domain reads NAGVMQNPRHLVRRRGQEARLRCSPMKGHSHVYWYRQLPEEGLKFMVYLQKENIIDESGMPKERFSAEFPKEGPSILRIQQVVRGDSAAYFCASSPRGQQNPEAFFGQGTRLTVV.

V usage is TRBV5-1 and J usage is TRBJ1-5; the match to TRBD1 covers 7 bases. Germline CDR1 reads SGHRS; CDR2 reads YFSETQ. CDR3 length: 15 residues. V lost 0 bases to trimming and J lost 5 bases; unmatched junction nucleotides: 5. The CDR3: CASSLGGQTDQPQHF. In nucleotides, the CDR3 is TGCGCCAGCAGCTTGGGGGGACAGACCGATCAGCCCCAGCATTTT.

The gene calls are TRBV3-1 (or the pseudogene TRBV3-2) and TRBJ2-5; 10 bases are shared with TRBD2. The germline V gene encodes CDR1 LGHDT and CDR2 YNNKEL (reference sequence). Trimming removed 4 bases from V and 3 bases from J; junction bases left unmatched: 11. This CDR3 has 17 residues. The CDR3 DNA is TGTGCCAGCAGCCTAGCGGGAGGCCCGGCCCGGAAAGAGACCCAGTACTTC. Its translation is CASSLAGGPARKETQYF.

V is TRBV3-1 (or the pseudogene TRBV3-2) and J is TRBJ2-7; unclear D gene. V gave up 0 bases and J gave up 4 bases, with 7 bases separating them. CDR1 LGHDT and CDR2 YNNKEL come from the germline V gene (reference sequence). The CDR3 has 13 residues. CDR3 DNA: TGTGCCAGCAGCCAAGATAAAGTTTACGAGCAGTACTTC. It translates to CASSQDKVYEQYF.

This chain connects TRBV6-5 to TRBJ2-3, with 11 positions matching TRBD2. Trimming cost V 2 bases and J 4 bases; bases outside gene matches: 5. The CDR3 sequence is 16 residues long. Germline CDR1 MNHEY, CDR2 SVGAGI. DNA of the CDR3: TGTGCCAGCAGTTACCGGACTAGCGGGTATCCAGATACGCAGTATTTT. Translating it yields CASSYRTSGYPDTQYF.

The chain combines TRBV6-4 with TRBJ2-1, with 12 bases matching TRBD2. Per germline, CDR1 MRHNA and CDR2 SNTAGT. The CDR3 totals 17 residues. The ends lost 0 bases at V and 0 bases at J; junction bases unmatched: 0. CDR3 region: CASSDSTSGSSYNEQFF. Here the CDR3 DNA reads TGTGCCAGCAGTGACTCGACTAGCGGGAGCTCCTACAATGAGCAGTTCTTC.

A word on this clone: Relative to the germline gene, one junction end is altered; a read error may explain this. The rearrangement uses TRBV7-3 and TRBJ2-1; tentatively, D is TRBD2 (6 bases). The CDR3 is 15 residues long. CDR1 is SGHTA, CDR2 FQGTGA, per germline. CDR3 residues: CASSFGGTKGNKQFF. The CDR3 nucleotides are TGTGCCAGCAGCTTTGGAGGGACCAAGGGCAATAAGCAGTTCTTC.

The chain has TRBV5-6 and TRBJ2-5, with D tentatively TRBD2 (6 bases). Germline V lookup: CDR1 SGHDT, CDR2 YYEEEE. V lost 4 bases, J lost 3 bases, and 22 bases lay in between. This CDR3 spans 17 amino acids. The CDR3 here is CASSQPSQGGGKETQYF. The DNA of the CDR3 is TGTGCCAGCAGCCAGCCCAGCCAGGGAGGCGGTAAAGAGACCCAGTACTTC.

The V call is TRBV19, the J call TRBJ1-6, with D possibly being TRBD1 (5 bases). Trimming stripped 9 bases from V and 7 bases from J, with 10 bases between. The CDR3 has 12 residues. Germline V gene data show CDR1 as LNHDA and CDR2 as SQIVND (reference sequence). The CDR3: CASAGQNSPLHF. The CDR3 DNA reads TGTGCCAGCGCAGGGCAGAATTCACCCCTCCACTTT.